This T cell receptor beta chain originates from a study of tumour-infiltrating T cells in Burkitt lymphoma. Study-level information: This cohort included all epidemiological subtypes of Burkitt lymphoma. Repertoire clonality predicted overall and progression-free survival. Whole-study findings and limits: Public clonotypes, several, appeared across numerous Burkitt lymphoma patients.

Germline trimming cut 1 base from V and 6 bases from J; bases unmatched to any gene: 2. Germline V CDR1 and CDR2: SGHTA, FQGNSA. The CDR3 runs to 13 residues. Remarks on this clone: The target antigen is unknown.

Method: immunoSEQ multiplex PCR; TCRdb's copy keeps in-frame clones and lacks some. The sample has 45,000 to 60,000 clones, around 31% seen once. This sequence originates from a human donor with Burkitt lymphoma. Sequences were obtained from tumor tissue. The rearrangement links TRBV7-2 to TRBJ2-5; 7 bases agree with TRBD2. CDR3 coding DNA: TGTGCCAGCAGCTTAGGGGGGGGAAAGACCCAGTACTTC. Protein sequence: CASSLGGGKTQYF.